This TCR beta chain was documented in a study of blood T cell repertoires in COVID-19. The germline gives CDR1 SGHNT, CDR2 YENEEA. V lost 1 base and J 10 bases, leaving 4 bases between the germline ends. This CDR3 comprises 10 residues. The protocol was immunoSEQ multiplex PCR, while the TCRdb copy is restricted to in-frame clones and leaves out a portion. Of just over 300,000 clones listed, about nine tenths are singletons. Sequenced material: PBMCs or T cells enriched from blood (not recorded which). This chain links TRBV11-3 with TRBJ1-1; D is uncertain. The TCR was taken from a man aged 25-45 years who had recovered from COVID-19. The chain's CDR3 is CASSLAGAFF. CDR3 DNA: TGTGCCAGCAGCTTAGCGGGAGCTTTCTTT.